The entry below describes one TCR beta chain. This CDR3 comprises 14 residues. The germline CDR1 and CDR2 sequences are LNHDA and SQIVND (reference sequence). V was trimmed by 3 bases and J by 4 bases, leaving 12 bases between them. Clones were read by immunoSEQ multiplex PCR, and TCRdb kept only the in-frame ones, dropping some. Of 15,000 to 20,000 clones in the sample, 75% to 90% were seen once. These data originate in a study of PD-L1 blockade in urothelial cancer. The wider study: Of prior chemotherapy regimens, patients had received between 0 and 3. Analysis of the blood was performed 3 weeks (second dose) and 6 weeks after treatment start.

The chain is built from TRBV19 and TRBJ2-5, with a tentative D call TRBD1 (6 bases). This clonotype was obtained from a man in his fifties or sixties with urothelial cancer. The sequences come from PBMCs, collected around atezolizumab (anti-PD-L1) treatment. CDR3 loop: CASSIPGVRETQYF. In DNA, the CDR3 is TGTGCCAGTAGTATTCCAGGGGTTCGAGAGACCCAGTACTTC. The whole variable domain, filled in from reference TRBV19 and TRBJ2-5, reads DGGITQSPKYLFRKEGQNVTLSCEQNLNHDAMYWYRQDPGQGLRLIYYSQIVNDFQKGDIAEGYSVSREKKESFPLTVTSAQKNPTAFYLCASSIPGVRETQYFGPGTRLLVL.